The 31 T cell receptor beta chains below all came from one sample that was sequenced in a study of human T cells and chemical hapten exposure. Via MiXCR, TCRdb re-called the RACE reads, giving one row per CDR3 protein. In the table there are some 91,000 distinct CDR3 sequences, 9.5% to 15% of which are singletons. Time point of the sample: patch test 1, 2 weeks after DPC sensitization. Treatment: therapeutic diphenylcyclopropenone sensitization with weekly scalp DPC. The sequencing here drew on whole blood, taken in connection with sensitization to the hapten diphenylcyclopropenone (DPC). These receptors originate from a woman in her thirties or forties with alopecia areata. Some clones in this sample may be carry-over from other donors' samples.

This clonotype appeared a few times. The V and J genes are TRBV18 and TRBJ2-1; TRBD2 agrees at 11 bases. The CDR3 covers 19 residues. Trimming removed 3 bases from V and 1 base from J; junction bases left unmatched: 11. Per germline, CDR1 KGHSH and CDR2 LQKENI. The CDR3 sequence: CASSPFTSGSTISYNEQFF. CDR3 nucleotide sequence: TGTGCCAGCTCACCCTTTACTAGCGGGAGTACAATTTCCTACAATGAGCAGTTCTTC.

This clonotype was detected ten times or more. The chain uses TRBV7-2 and TRBJ1-1; D might be TRBD1 (5 bases). The CDR3 has 14 amino acids. V shed 5 bases and J shed 7 bases, with 17 bases lying between them. CDR1 and CDR2 (germline): SGHTA, FQGNSA. DNA for the CDR3: TGTGCCAGCAGCCAGCGGGGGGAGGGTGGTGAAGCTTTCTTT. It specifies CASSQRGEGGEAFF.

This clonotype was counted at least ten times. The rearrangement uses TRBV5-6 and TRBJ2-5; 7 bases are a match to TRBD1. V shed 2 bases and J 0 bases; nucleotides not matched to a gene: 4. Looked up from germline, CDR1 is SGHDT and CDR2 is YYEEEE. This CDR3 has 15 amino acids. CDR3 nucleotide sequence: TGTGCCAGCAGCTTAGGGACAGACTACCAAGAGACCCAGTACTTC. Its protein product is CASSLGTDYQETQYF.

The rearrangement links TRBV4-1 to TRBJ2-7; 10 bases agree with TRBD2. The length of the CDR3 is 15 residues. Germline V lookup: CDR1 MGHRA, CDR2 YSYEKL. J lost 4 bases, V lost 3 bases, and 6 bases had no gene match. CDR3 protein: CASSQLAGDQYEQYF. In DNA, the CDR3 is TGCGCCAGCAGCCAGCTAGCGGGAGACCAATACGAGCAGTACTTC.

There are many counts of this clonotype. The J gene is TRBJ2-3, the V gene TRBV7-2; 7 nucleotides line up with TRBD2. This CDR3 spans 12 amino acids. Germline-derived CDR1 and CDR2 are SGHTA and FQGNSA. Trimming removed 1 base from V and 10 bases from J; junction bases left unmatched: 2. The CDR3 coding sequence is TGTGCCAGCAGCTTAGAACGGGGGGCGCAGTATTTT. This codes for CASSLERGAQYF.

The chain recombines TRBV4-1 with TRBJ1-1; TRBD1 might be the D (5 bases). The germline V and J ends were trimmed by 5 bases and 1 base, with 17 bases remaining between them. The CDR3 length is 16 residues. Germline V gene sequence: CDR1 MGHRA, CDR2 YSYEKL. CDR3 region: CASSSSGGTGNTEAFF. The CDR3 bases are TGCGCCAGCAGCTCGTCCGGCGGGACGGGGAACACTGAAGCTTTCTTT.

This chain connects TRBV27 to TRBJ2-1; D gene uncertain. Trimming cost V 6 bases and J 8 bases, with 20 bases left between them. Germline V lookup: CDR1 MNHEY, CDR2 SMNVEV (reference sequence). The CDR3 runs to 15 residues. The DNA of the CDR3 is TGTGCCAGCAGCCCCGCTGCCAATGGACGATATGAGCAGTTCTTC. Translating it yields CASSPAANGRYEQFF.

This clonotype occurred a few times. The chain joins TRBV20-1 to TRBJ1-5; no clear D. The CDR3 loop spans 11 amino acids. Trimming left V 6 bases short and J 5 bases short, with 8 bases between. Per germline, CDR1 DFQATT and CDR2 SNEGSKA (reference sequence). The CDR3: CSAQTYQPQHF. In nucleotides, the CDR3 is TGCAGTGCCCAGACTTATCAGCCCCAGCATTTT.

This clonotype was seen a single time. The chain combines TRBV7-2 with TRBJ2-3; 8 nucleotides match TRBD2. The CDR3 is made up of 14 amino acids. Germline CDR1 and CDR2: SGHTA and FQGNSA. With V trimmed by 2 bases and J by 6 bases, 4 bases remained unmatched. This CDR3 is CASSLRREVDTQYF. The CDR3 DNA follows: TGTGCCAGCAGCTTACGGCGGGAGGTGGATACGCAGTATTTT.

This chain uses TRBV29-1 with TRBJ2-7; D is possibly TRBD1 or TRBD2 (5 bases each). CDR1 is SQVTM and CDR2 is ANQGSEA in the germline V gene. V gave up 6 bases and J gave up 7 bases, with 25 bases separating them. The CDR3 contains 15 residues. The CDR3 here is CSVPAAGSGFREQYF. CDR3 nucleotides: TGCAGCGTCCCTGCGGCGGGCTCAGGGTTTAGGGAGCAGTACTTC.

This clonotype was observed a handful of times. The chain has TRBV7-8 and TRBJ1-1, with D perhaps TRBD1 (6 bases). Germline V gene sequence: CDR1 SGHVS, CDR2 FQNEAQ. There are 16 residues in the CDR3. Between the trimmed V and J ends, which lost 5 bases and 4 bases, there was a span of 20 bases. The CDR3 loop is CASSPINRVGGTEAFF. The CDR3 nucleotides are TGTGCCAGCAGCCCTATTAACAGGGTAGGTGGCACTGAAGCTTTCTTT.

This clonotype has just a few counts. The rearrangement joins TRBV29-1 to TRBJ2-2; D uncertain. The V end was cut by 3 bases, the J end by 7 bases, with 9 bases between. The CDR3 loop spans 12 amino acids. Germline values: CDR1 SQVTM, CDR2 ANQGSEA. The CDR3 DNA reads as TGCAGCGTTGATTCGCCCCACGGGGAGCTGTTTTTT. Protein: CSVDSPHGELFF.

The genes are TRBV6-5 and TRBJ2-3, with 12 bases aligning to TRBD2. Per germline, CDR1 MNHEY and CDR2 SVGAGI. Germline trimming cut 2 bases from V and 3 bases from J; bases unmatched to any gene: 6. CDR3 length equals 17 residues. This chain's CDR3 is CASSYGWTSGNTDTQYF. DNA for the CDR3: TGTGCCAGCAGTTACGGTTGGACTAGCGGGAATACAGATACGCAGTATTTT.

This clonotype was detected many times. V usage is TRBV7-8 and J usage is TRBJ2-2, with D unclear. Per germline, CDR1 SGHVS and CDR2 FQNEAQ. With 4 bases removed from V and 5 bases from J, the gap between germline ends came to 8 bases. The CDR3 spans 13 residues. The CDR3 DNA sequence: TGTGCCAGCAGCTCCTGGGTAACCGGGGAGCTGTTTTTT. Translation gives CASSSWVTGELFF.

CDR3 nucleotides: TGTGCCAGCAGAGCCGGGACTACCTATAATTCACCCCTCCACTTT. Its translation is CASRAGTTYNSPLHF. The chain employs TRBV27 and TRBJ1-6; tentatively, D is TRBD1 (5 bases). The CDR3 has 15 residues. V dropped 6 bases and J dropped 2 bases, with 11 bases sitting between them. Germline V gene data show CDR1 as MNHEY and CDR2 as SMNVEV (reference sequence).

This clonotype was picked up a small number of times. The gene calls are TRBV6-5 and TRBJ2-3; 7 bases line up with TRBD1. V lost 2 bases and J lost 5; bases outside the gene matches: 4. The CDR3 extends over 14 amino acids. Germline assignment: CDR1 MNHEY and CDR2 SVGAGI. The CDR3: CASSYRGLQDTQYF. CDR3 nucleotide sequence: TGTGCCAGCAGTTACAGGGGGCTTCAAGATACGCAGTATTTT.

The chain links TRBV27 to TRBJ2-7; 12 nucleotides agree with TRBD2. V lost 6 bases to trimming and J lost 3 bases; unmatched junction nucleotides: 6. The CDR3 consists of 15 residues. Germline CDR1 reads MNHEY; CDR2 reads SMNVEV (reference sequence). CDR3 protein: CASRTGTSGFYEQYF. The CDR3 DNA is TGTGCCAGCAGGACCGGGACTAGCGGGTTCTACGAGCAGTACTTC.

This clonotype was observed many times. The chain carries TRBV7-2 and TRBJ2-7, with 10 bases identical to TRBD2. The CDR3 consists of 16 residues. V trimming: 5 bases; J trimming: 7 bases; junction bases outside the gene matches: 14. Germline values: CDR1 SGHTA, CDR2 FQGNSA. The chain's CDR3 is CASSPGLAGVLGEQYF. As DNA, the CDR3 is TGTGCCAGCAGCCCTGGGCTAGCGGGAGTTTTGGGTGAGCAGTACTTC.

CDR3 coding DNA: TGTGCCAGCAGTTTAGGGACAGGGAACACTGAAGCTTTCTTT. It translates to CASSLGTGNTEAFF. V gene TRBV28 combines with J gene TRBJ1-1; 8 nucleotides line up with TRBD1. The CDR3 consists of 14 residues. The V gene end was trimmed by 2 bases and the J gene end by 1 base; junction bases not matched to a gene: 0. The V gene's germline CDR1 is MDHEN and CDR2 SYDVKM.

This clonotype turned up a few times. This rearrangement joins TRBV20-1 to TRBJ2-7; TRBD1 matches at 7 bases. V was pared by 0 bases and J by 3 bases, with 8 bases of the junction left unmatched. The CDR3 spans 15 residues. CDR1 is DFQATT and CDR2 is SNEGSKA in the germline V gene (reference sequence). The CDR3 here is CSARDASGGDYEQYF. The CDR3 DNA follows: TGCAGTGCTAGAGATGCTTCAGGGGGAGACTACGAGCAGTACTTC.

This clonotype was observed a handful of times. The gene calls are TRBV6-5 and TRBJ1-1, with a tentative D call TRBD1 (6 bases). The ends were cut back, 0 bases at V and 5 bases at J, with 19 bases in the middle. The CDR3 contains 17 residues. CDR1 and CDR2 (germline): MNHEY, SVGAGI. The CDR3 DNA sequence: TGTGCCAGCAGTTACTCCCTAAATTCGGGGGGCGGGACTGAAGCTTTCTTT. It yields the protein CASSYSLNSGGGTEAFF.

The chain has TRBV28 and TRBJ1-5, with D tentatively TRBD1 (5 bases). Trimming took off 3 bases at V and 6 bases at J, with 12 bases between the two ends. The germline CDR1 and CDR2 sequences are MDHEN and SYDVKM. This CDR3 is built from 14 residues. CDR3 amino acids: CASSFSGSGQPQHF. The CDR3 coding sequence is TGTGCCAGCAGTTTTTCAGGGAGCGGTCAGCCCCAGCATTTT.

This clonotype appeared many times. J is TRBJ2-3 and V is TRBV4-2, with D possibly TRBD2 on 6 matching bases. The germline V and J ends were trimmed by 0 bases and 2 bases, with 12 bases remaining between them. Germline CDR1 LGHNA, CDR2 YNFKEQ. CDR3 length: 16 amino acids. The CDR3 DNA reads as TGTGCCAGCAGCCAAGAAGGGGTAGCGGTCACAGATACGCAGTATTTT. Translating it yields CASSQEGVAVTDTQYF.

In its sample, this clonotype was seen a few times. The chain links TRBV6-2 or TRBV6-3 to TRBJ2-7, with D unresolved. This CDR3 has 11 residues. From germline, CDR1 is MNHEY and CDR2 SVGEGT. V shed 5 bases and J shed 7 bases, with 9 bases lying between them. The CDR3 bases are TGTGCCAGCAGTCACAGTACGGAGCAGTACTTC. Its translation: CASSHSTEQYF.

This clonotype was seen at least ten times. V gene TRBV19 combines with J gene TRBJ1-5, with D maybe TRBD1 (5 bases). V was clipped by 2 bases and J by 6 bases, with 17 bases between them. The CDR3 spans 16 residues. CDR1 is LNHDA and CDR2 is SQIVND in the germline V gene (reference sequence). The CDR3 DNA follows: TGTGCCAGTAGTATATCCCCGGGGCGGGCGACTCAGCCCCAGCATTTT. Its protein product is CASSISPGRATQPQHF.

At least ten counts were recorded for this clonotype. The J gene is TRBJ2-1, the V gene TRBV7-2; 15 nucleotides match TRBD2. In germline, CDR1 is SGHTA, CDR2 FQGNSA. The CDR3 loop spans 17 amino acids. With 5 bases clipped from V and 0 bases from J, the junction kept 2 bases outside the gene matches. DNA of the CDR3: TGTGCCAGCAGCGGACTAGCGGGAGGGTACTCCTACAATGAGCAGTTCTTC. This translates into CASSGLAGGYSYNEQFF.

This clonotype came up many times. The genes are TRBV7-2 and TRBJ2-1; TRBD2 aligns across 8 bases. The J segment lost 6 bases and the V segment lost 1 base, leaving 5 bases of the junction unmatched. Germline V gene sequence: CDR1 SGHTA, CDR2 FQGNSA. The CDR3 totals 15 residues. The CDR3 bases are TGTGCCAGCAGCTTAGGGCTAGCGGGCCTCAATGAGCAGTTCTTC. It codes for CASSLGLAGLNEQFF. Full variable domain (outside the CDR3, taken from reference TRBV7-2 and TRBJ2-1): GAGVSQSPSNKVTEKGKDVELRCDPISGHTALYWYRQSLGQGLEFLIYFQGNSAPDKSGLPSDRFSAERTGGSVSTLTIQRTQQEDSAVYLCASSLGLAGLNEQFFGPGTRLTVL.

This clonotype was detected only a few times. The chain carries TRBV18 and TRBJ2-1; 7 bases match TRBD2. The length of the CDR3 is 15 residues. The germline gives CDR1 KGHSH, CDR2 LQKENI. V lost 3 bases to trimming and J lost 9 bases; unmatched junction nucleotides: 11. The CDR3 region is CASSPLMGTGGEQFF. The CDR3 nucleotides read TGTGCCAGCTCACCTCTCATGGGGACGGGGGGTGAGCAGTTCTTC.

This clonotype was recorded at least ten times. The rearrangement joins TRBV20-1 to TRBJ2-2; 8 bases match TRBD2. From germline, CDR1 is DFQATT and CDR2 SNEGSKA (reference sequence). The V segment lost 6 bases and the J segment 1 base; nucleotides outside the gene matches: 10. CDR3 length equals 16 residues. DNA of the CDR3: TGCAGTGCCACTCCCCTAGCGGGTTGGAACACCGGGGAGCTGTTTTTT. It is translated as CSATPLAGWNTGELFF.

The chain links TRBV28 to TRBJ2-1; D unresolved. This CDR3 has 12 residues. Germline CDR1 and CDR2: MDHEN and SYDVKM. V was cut by 7 bases and J by 6 bases, with 10 bases left in between. The CDR3, as DNA: TGTGCCAGCAAAACATCTCTCAATGAGCAGTTCTTC. It translates to CASKTSLNEQFF. Together with reference TRBV28 and TRBJ2-1, the CDR3 gives the full variable domain: DVKVTQSSRYLVKRTGEKVFLECVQDMDHENMFWYRQDPGLGLRLIYFSYDVKMKEKGDIPEGYSVSREKKERFSLILESASTNQTSMYLCASKTSLNEQFFGPGTRLTVL.

The genes are TRBV6-5 and TRBJ2-6, with D maybe TRBD2 (5 bases). The CDR3 contains 16 residues. V lost 2 bases and J lost 1, with 9 bases in between. Germline loops: CDR1 MNHEY, CDR2 SVGAGI. CDR3 DNA sequence: TGTGCCAGCAGTTACGCCGAGGGATCTGGGGCCAACGTCCTGACTTTC. Translating gives CASSYAEGSGANVLTF.